These 10 T cell receptor beta chains came from one sample sequenced in a study of blood T cell repertoires in COVID-19. Measured with immunoSEQ multiplex PCR; TCRdb has only the in-frame clones, and not every one. The data hold a few hundred thousand clones, with 85% observed a single time. Source material: peripheral blood. The source of these receptors is a man in his forties with acute or convalescent COVID-19.

The gene calls are TRBV5-6 and TRBJ1-3; D possibly corresponds to TRBD1 (5 bases). CDR1 is SGHDT, CDR2 YYEEEE, per germline. This CDR3 comprises 15 residues. Trimming removed 2 bases from V and 0 bases from J, with 9 bases in between. Here the CDR3 DNA reads TGTGCCAGCAGCTTCGACAGAAGCTCTGGAAACACCATATATTTT. This sequence encodes CASSFDRSSGNTIYF. The full variable domain, in which reference TRBV5-6 and TRBJ1-3 provide the parts outside the CDR3, is DAGVTQSPTHLIKTRGQQVTLRCSPKSGHDTVSWYQQALGQGPQFIFQYYEEEERQRGNFPDRFSGHQFPNYSSELNVNALLLGDSALYLCASSFDRSSGNTIYFGEGSWLTVV.

A remark on this clone: One end of the junction varies from germline; a read error may be responsible. V and J are TRBV18 and TRBJ1-1; D not certain. The CDR3 covers 14 residues. CDR1 is KGHSH and CDR2 is LQKENI in the germline V gene. CDR3 bases: TGTGCCAGCTCACCATCGGGGTTGAACGCTGAAGCTTTCTTT. Protein: CASSPSGLNAEAFF.

Points on this clone: Other nucleotide sequences from this sample produce the same CDR3. This chain connects TRBV6-1 to TRBJ1-5; tentative D call: TRBD1 (6 bases). Germline V gene sequence: CDR1 MNHNS, CDR2 SASEGT. CDR3 length equals 14 residues. Trimming pared 0 bases from V and 6 bases from J, leaving 9 bases between. In DNA form, the CDR3 reads TGTGCCAGCAGTGAAGCAGGGGGTGGTCAGCCCCAGCATTTT. This codes for CASSEAGGGQPQHF.

The chain carries TRBV28 and TRBJ2-3; D perhaps matches TRBD2 (6 bases). The germline V gene has CDR1 MDHEN and CDR2 SYDVKM. Trimming left V 3 bases short and J 3 bases short, with 13 bases between. The CDR3 is 15 amino acids. The CDR3 reads CASSFYPGGTDTQYF. The CDR3 DNA is TGTGCCAGCAGTTTCTACCCCGGGGGAACAGATACGCAGTATTTT.

J is TRBJ1-5 and V is TRBV30; a possible D gene is TRBD1 (6 bases). Between the trimmed V and J ends, which lost 5 bases and 4 bases, there was a span of 9 bases. Germline CDR1 is GTSNPN and CDR2 is SVGIG (reference sequence). The CDR3 has 12 residues. In nucleotides, the CDR3 is TGTGCCTGGGGACAGTTAAATCAGCCCCAGCATTTT. Residues: CAWGQLNQPQHF. The full variable domain, rest sourced from reference TRBV30 and TRBJ1-5, is SQTIHQWPATLVQPVGSPLSLECTVEGTSNPNLYWYRQAAGRGLQLLFYSVGIGQISSEVPQNLSASRPQDRQFILSSKKLLLSDSGFYLCAWGQLNQPQHFGDGTRLSIL.

The J gene is TRBJ2-5, the V gene TRBV7-3, with D perhaps TRBD2 (5 bases). The V end was cut by 5 bases, the J end by 5 bases, with 12 bases between. Germline V CDR1 and CDR2: SGHTA, FQGTGA. The CDR3 runs 13 residues. The CDR3 nucleotides are TGTGCCAGCAGCCTTGACGGCGGGGAGACCCAGTACTTC. Translating gives CASSLDGGETQYF.

The chain has TRBV11-2 and TRBJ2-5; TRBD2 is a possible D gene (6 bases). Germline V gives CDR1 SGHAT, CDR2 FQNNGV. Trimming shortened V by 2 bases and J by 5 bases, and 15 bases separated the two germline ends. The length of the CDR3 is 15 residues. The CDR3 region has the DNA TGTGCCAGCAGCTTATTGGCAGGGAGGTTGGAGACCCAGTACTTC. Translating it yields CASSLLAGRLETQYF. Full variable domain (remainder filled in from reference TRBV11-2 and TRBJ2-5): EAGVAQSPRYKIIEKRQSVAFWCNPISGHATLYWYQQILGQGPKLLIQFQNNGVVDDSQLPKDRFSAERLKGVDSTLKIQPAKLEDSAVYLCASSLLAGRLETQYFGPGTRLLVL.

The V and J genes are TRBV2 and TRBJ1-4, with 9 bases lining up with TRBD1. Trimming took 2 bases from V and 7 from J; bases not matched to a gene: 5. Germline assignment: CDR1 SNHLY and CDR2 FYNNEI. The CDR3 extends over 15 amino acids. The CDR3 loop reads CASSELGQGLEKLFF. As DNA, the CDR3 is TGTGCCAGCAGTGAATTGGGACAGGGACTTGAAAAACTGTTTTTT.

The genes are TRBV4-3 and TRBJ2-5, with a possible D match to TRBD2 (7 bases). CDR1 LGHNA and CDR2 YSLEER come from the germline V gene. The CDR3 spans 15 residues. Trimming cost V 0 bases and J 4 bases, with 12 bases left between them. CDR3 DNA: TGCGCCAGCAGCCAAGACCCCGGGGGGCGAGAGACCCAGTACTTC. It yields the protein CASSQDPGGRETQYF.

The chain recombines TRBV29-1 with TRBJ2-5; D not resolved. Trimming removed 4 bases from V and 2 bases from J, with 14 bases in between. Germline CDR1 reads SQVTM; CDR2 reads ANQGSEA. This CDR3 region has 14 residues. The CDR3 sequence is CSVAKPGPQETQYF. For the CDR3, the DNA is TGCAGCGTTGCTAAACCGGGTCCTCAAGAGACCCAGTACTTC. Combining the CDR3 with reference TRBV29-1 and TRBJ2-5 gives the whole variable domain SAVISQKPSRDICQRGTSLTIQCQVDSQVTMMFWYRQQPGQSLTLIATANQGSEATYESGFVIDKFPISRPNLTFSTLTVSNMSPEDSSIYLCSVAKPGPQETQYFGPGTRLLVL.